This T cell receptor (beta chain) appears in the sequencing data of a study of control samples from healthy donors and cancer patients. Germline CDR1 is SQVTM and CDR2 is ANQGSEA. This CDR3 has 14 residues. The V end lost 6 bases, the J end lost 0 bases, and 12 bases lay between the germline ends. The table came from immunoSEQ multiplex PCR; TCRdb's copy has only in-frame clones and leaves some out. The sample records around 150,000 clones, approximately 90% being singletons. The sequence came from a man aged 30-40 years in good health. The chain carries TRBV29-1 and TRBJ1-5, with D maybe TRBD1 (5 bases). What was sequenced was blood. CDR3: CSVAGTDSNQPQHF. CDR3 nucleotide sequence: TGCAGCGTAGCCGGGACTGATAGCAATCAGCCCCAGCATTTT. Full variable domain (remainder filled in from reference TRBV29-1 and TRBJ1-5): SAVISQKPSRDICQRGTSLTIQCQVDSQVTMMFWYRQQPGQSLTLIATANQGSEATYESGFVIDKFPISRPNLTFSTLTVSNMSPEDSSIYLCSVAGTDSNQPQHFGDGTRLSIL.